This is a list of T cell receptor beta chains from one sample in a study of molecular identifiers for immune sequencing clone quantification. TCRdb fed the PCR reads into MiXCR, producing one record per CDR3 protein. The sample carries 50,000 to 75,000 distinct CDR3 sequences, roughly a fifth recorded once. The specimen sequenced was naive CD8+ T cells from blood, with Jurkat cell RNA spiked in. The receptors were sampled from a human donor in good health. Some libraries in this study had Jurkat cell RNA spiked in. Each CDR3 is given with its conserved first and last residue. D genes are given only for firm matches. Clone size is given for some rows only: seen once, a few or many times, or a class if the clone is expanded.

clone_size: few; j_call: TRBJ2-2; d_call: -; cdr3_length: 15; v_call: TRBV12-3/TRBV12-4; cdr3_nt: TGTGCCAGCAGTCCGGACAGTACCCCTTCCGGGGAGCTGTTTTTT; cdr3_aa: CASSPDSTPSGELFF
clone_size: few; j_call: TRBJ2-1; d_call: -; cdr3_length: 10; v_call: TRBV29-1; cdr3_nt: TGCAGCGTTCCCGGTAATGAGCAGTTCTTC; cdr3_aa: CSVPGNEQFF
clone_size: many; j_call: TRBJ2-2; d_call: -; cdr3_length: 16; v_call: TRBV7-9; cdr3_nt: TGTGCCAGCAGCTACACAGCAGTCTACGGCACCGGGGAGCTGTTTTTT; cdr3_aa: CASSYTAVYGTGELFF
clone_size: -; j_call: TRBJ1-6; d_call: TRBD1; cdr3_length: 16; v_call: TRBV7-6; cdr3_nt: TGTGCCAGCAGCTCCGCCCAGACAGGGTATAAGTCACCCCTCCACTTT; cdr3_aa: CASSSAQTGYKSPLHF
clone_size: medium-sized; j_call: TRBJ2-3; d_call: TRBD1; cdr3_length: 15; v_call: TRBV7-8; cdr3_nt: TGTGCCAGCAGCACCAGACAGGGTCGCCCAGATACGCAGTATTTT; cdr3_aa: CASSTRQGRPDTQYF
clone_size: many; j_call: TRBJ2-3; d_call: TRBD2; cdr3_length: 17; v_call: TRBV5-5; cdr3_nt: TGTGCCAGCAGCCGGCGGAAGCGGGAGGTCCTCACAGATACGCAGTATTTT; cdr3_aa: CASSRRKREVLTDTQYF
clone_size: many; j_call: TRBJ2-7; d_call: -; cdr3_length: 14; v_call: TRBV5-5; cdr3_nt: TGTGCCAGCAGCCCGAACAGGGAAATCTACGAGCAGTACTTC; cdr3_aa: CASSPNREIYEQYF
clone_size: many; j_call: TRBJ2-7; d_call: TRBD1; cdr3_length: 14; v_call: TRBV20-1; cdr3_nt: TGCAGTGCTAGAGCCCGGACAGGTGTCCTCGAGCAGTACTTC; cdr3_aa: CSARARTGVLEQYF
clone_size: -; j_call: TRBJ2-1; d_call: -; cdr3_length: 15; v_call: TRBV7-6; cdr3_nt: TGTGCCAGCAGCGACTTGGAGGGCTCCTACAATGAGCAGTTCTTC; cdr3_aa: CASSDLEGSYNEQFF
clone_size: many; j_call: TRBJ2-2; d_call: -; cdr3_length: 13; v_call: TRBV12-3/TRBV12-4; cdr3_nt: TGTGCCAGCAGTCCAACTTCTACCGGGGAGCTGTTTTTT; cdr3_aa: CASSPTSTGELFF
clone_size: many; j_call: TRBJ2-5; d_call: -; cdr3_length: 16; v_call: TRBV10-3; cdr3_nt: TGTGCCATCAGTGAGTCGATAGGGGACTTCGGAGAGACCCAGTACTTC; cdr3_aa: CAISESIGDFGETQYF
clone_size: -; j_call: TRBJ2-7; d_call: -; cdr3_length: 13; v_call: TRBV7-3; cdr3_nt: TGTGCCAGGAGCTTAACACCCTCACACGAGCAGTACTTC; cdr3_aa: CARSLTPSHEQYF
clone_size: many; j_call: TRBJ2-3; d_call: -; cdr3_length: 15; v_call: TRBV7-9; cdr3_nt: TGTGCCAGCAGCTTAGCGCCAGGGCTCACAGATACGCAGTATTTT; cdr3_aa: CASSLAPGLTDTQYF
clone_size: few; j_call: TRBJ2-3; d_call: TRBD2; cdr3_length: 18; v_call: TRBV10-3; cdr3_nt: TGTGCCATCAGTGACCCAAGGGGGACTAGCGGGCTCACAGATACGCAGTATTTT; cdr3_aa: CAISDPRGTSGLTDTQYF
clone_size: many; j_call: TRBJ2-7; d_call: TRBD2; cdr3_length: 12; v_call: TRBV20-1; cdr3_nt: TGCAGTGCAAAGGGACTAGCGAGTGAGCAGTACTTC; cdr3_aa: CSAKGLASEQYF
clone_size: few; j_call: TRBJ2-7; d_call: -; cdr3_length: 11; v_call: TRBV5-6; cdr3_nt: TGTGCCAGCAGCTCCTGGGACGAGCAGTACTTC; cdr3_aa: CASSSWDEQYF
clone_size: many; j_call: TRBJ2-7; d_call: TRBD2; cdr3_length: 16; v_call: TRBV28; cdr3_nt: TGTGCCAGCAGTTGGGGGGAGTGGGAGGGCCTGTACGAGCAGTACTTC; cdr3_aa: CASSWGEWEGLYEQYF
clone_size: -; j_call: TRBJ1-1; d_call: -; cdr3_length: 13; v_call: TRBV19; cdr3_nt: TGTGCCAGTTCCCTTGTGGGGTCCACTGGAGCTTTCTTT; cdr3_aa: CASSLVGSTGAFF
clone_size: many; j_call: TRBJ2-7; d_call: TRBD2; cdr3_length: 17; v_call: TRBV4-1; cdr3_nt: TGCGCCAGCAGCCAAGGGACTAGCGGGATTAATCCCTACGAGCAGTACTTC; cdr3_aa: CASSQGTSGINPYEQYF
clone_size: -; j_call: TRBJ2-3; d_call: -; cdr3_length: 15; v_call: TRBV29-1; cdr3_nt: TGCAGCGCCCCCCCGAGCGGAGGTAACACAGACACGCAGTGTTTT; cdr3_aa: CSAPPSGGNTDTQCF
clone_size: many; j_call: TRBJ2-3; d_call: TRBD2; cdr3_length: 17; v_call: TRBV4-1; cdr3_nt: TGCGCCAGCAGCCAACTAAGAGCGGGAGACGAGGCAGATACGCAGTATTTT; cdr3_aa: CASSQLRAGDEADTQYF
clone_size: few; j_call: TRBJ2-5; d_call: TRBD1; cdr3_length: 19; v_call: TRBV4-2; cdr3_nt: TGTGCCAGCGGCCAAGATTCCGGACAGGGGGGGCGTATAAGGGAGACCCAGTACTTC; cdr3_aa: CASGQDSGQGGRIRETQYF
clone_size: many; j_call: TRBJ2-5; d_call: TRBD2; cdr3_length: 15; v_call: TRBV6-6; cdr3_nt: TGTGCCAGCAGTTACTCGCTAGCGGGAGGAGAGACCCAGTACTTC; cdr3_aa: CASSYSLAGGETQYF
clone_size: few; j_call: TRBJ2-1; d_call: -; cdr3_length: 13; v_call: TRBV12-3/TRBV12-4; cdr3_nt: TGTGCCAGCACCCCCATCCCCGGGAATGAGCAGTTCTTC; cdr3_aa: CASTPIPGNEQFF
clone_size: many; j_call: TRBJ1-5; d_call: -; cdr3_length: 17; v_call: TRBV9; cdr3_nt: TGTGCCAGCAGCGAGGGAGCCGGGGGCCGACGGGATCAGCCCCAGCATTTT; cdr3_aa: CASSEGAGGRRDQPQHF
clone_size: many; j_call: TRBJ2-1; d_call: TRBD2; cdr3_length: 15; v_call: TRBV24-1; cdr3_nt: TGTGCCACCAGTGTCTCGGGACTAGCGGGAGTGGAGCAGTTCTTC; cdr3_aa: CATSVSGLAGVEQFF
clone_size: -; j_call: TRBJ2-5; d_call: -; cdr3_length: 13; v_call: TRBV11-3; cdr3_nt: TGTGCCAGCAGATCGTTCGGCGAAGAGACCCAGTACTTC; cdr3_aa: CASRSFGEETQYF
clone_size: many; j_call: TRBJ1-1; d_call: TRBD1; cdr3_length: 14; v_call: TRBV30; cdr3_nt: TGTGCCTGGACCCGCGGGACAGACTACACTGAAGCTTTCTTT; cdr3_aa: CAWTRGTDYTEAFF
clone_size: many; j_call: TRBJ2-5; d_call: -; cdr3_length: 15; v_call: TRBV7-2; cdr3_nt: TGTGCCAGCAGCTTGTTGTCGGGAATTTCGGAGACCCAGTACTTC; cdr3_aa: CASSLLSGISETQYF
clone_size: many; j_call: TRBJ2-5; d_call: TRBD2; cdr3_length: 18; v_call: TRBV12-5; cdr3_nt: TGTGCTAGTGGTTTGGACCCGGGACTAGCGGGAGGGGTAGAGACCCAGTACTTC; cdr3_aa: CASGLDPGLAGGVETQYF
clone_size: many; j_call: TRBJ1-5; d_call: -; cdr3_length: 13; v_call: TRBV11-2; cdr3_nt: TGTGCCAGCAGCGAGGGGCCAGGACAGCCCCAGCATTTT; cdr3_aa: CASSEGPGQPQHF
clone_size: many; j_call: TRBJ1-5; d_call: -; cdr3_length: 13; v_call: TRBV30; cdr3_nt: TGTGCCTGGAGTGTCTCCGGGGACCAGCCCCAGCATTTT; cdr3_aa: CAWSVSGDQPQHF
clone_size: -; j_call: TRBJ2-7; d_call: -; cdr3_length: 13; v_call: TRBV12-3/TRBV12-4; cdr3_nt: TGTGCCATTAGCCGGGACTTCTCCTACGAGCAGTACTTC; cdr3_aa: CAISRDFSYEQYF
clone_size: many; j_call: TRBJ1-5; d_call: -; cdr3_length: 14; v_call: TRBV27; cdr3_nt: TGTGCCAGCAGTCTAGGAGGGGGTAATCAGCCCCAGCATTTT; cdr3_aa: CASSLGGGNQPQHF
clone_size: many; j_call: TRBJ1-1; d_call: -; cdr3_length: 15; v_call: TRBV28; cdr3_nt: TGTGCCAGCACATTCCCCCGGACAGAGAACACTGAAGCTTTCTTT; cdr3_aa: CASTFPRTENTEAFF
clone_size: many; j_call: TRBJ2-7; d_call: TRBD2; cdr3_length: 17; v_call: TRBV7-9; cdr3_nt: TGTGCCAGCAGCTTGGGACTAGCGGGCCTACCCGGGGACGAGCAGTACTTC; cdr3_aa: CASSLGLAGLPGDEQYF
clone_size: many; j_call: TRBJ2-7; d_call: -; cdr3_length: 12; v_call: TRBV6-6; cdr3_nt: TGTGCCAGCAGTTACTCGGGGTCCGAGCAGTACTTC; cdr3_aa: CASSYSGSEQYF
clone_size: many; j_call: TRBJ2-3; d_call: -; cdr3_length: 16; v_call: TRBV2; cdr3_nt: TGTGCCAGCAGTATAGGGATAGCCCTTCGCACAGATACGCAGTATTTT; cdr3_aa: CASSIGIALRTDTQYF
clone_size: many; j_call: TRBJ1-1; d_call: -; cdr3_length: 12; v_call: TRBV7-8; cdr3_nt: TGTGCCAGCAGCCTTAGGGATACTGAAGCTTTCTTT; cdr3_aa: CASSLRDTEAFF
clone_size: -; j_call: TRBJ2-7; d_call: -; cdr3_length: 13; v_call: TRBV6-2/TRBV6-3; cdr3_nt: TGTGCCAGCAGTCCCGAGATCACCTACGAGCAGTACTTC; cdr3_aa: CASSPEITYEQYF
clone_size: few; j_call: TRBJ2-5; d_call: -; cdr3_length: 13; v_call: TRBV20-1; cdr3_nt: TGCAGTGCTAGGAGGCGGGGATACGAGACCCAGTACTTC; cdr3_aa: CSARRRGYETQYF
clone_size: few; j_call: TRBJ1-2; d_call: -; cdr3_length: 16; v_call: TRBV6-5; cdr3_nt: TGTGCCAGCAGTCCCCGCCGGGGGCGAGCTAACTATGGCTACACCTTC; cdr3_aa: CASSPRRGRANYGYTF
clone_size: -; j_call: TRBJ2-7; d_call: -; cdr3_length: 14; v_call: TRBV20-1; cdr3_nt: TGCAGTGCTCCGCGTGGGGGCGCCTCCTACGAGCAGTACTTC; cdr3_aa: CSAPRGGASYEQYF
clone_size: many; j_call: TRBJ2-2; d_call: TRBD1; cdr3_length: 16; v_call: TRBV3-1; cdr3_nt: TGTGCCAGCAGCCAAGTCGGAGGGACAGGGACCGGGGAGCTGTTTTTT; cdr3_aa: CASSQVGGTGTGELFF
clone_size: many; j_call: TRBJ1-2; d_call: TRBD1; cdr3_length: 17; v_call: TRBV4-3; cdr3_nt: TGCGCCAGCAGCCAAGATCGGGGAAGAGGGGGCAATAATGGCTACACCTTC; cdr3_aa: CASSQDRGRGGNNGYTF
clone_size: many; j_call: TRBJ2-7; d_call: -; cdr3_length: 16; v_call: TRBV4-3; cdr3_nt: TGCGCCAGCAGCCAAGATGGGGCGGGTACCCCCCTCGAGCAGTACTTC; cdr3_aa: CASSQDGAGTPLEQYF
clone_size: many; j_call: TRBJ2-7; d_call: TRBD1; cdr3_length: 15; v_call: TRBV5-1; cdr3_nt: TGCGCCAGCAGGTTGTCGGGACAGGGCTCCTACGAGCAGTACTTC; cdr3_aa: CASRLSGQGSYEQYF
clone_size: -; j_call: TRBJ2-2; d_call: -; cdr3_length: 16; v_call: TRBV1; cdr3_nt: TGCACCAGCAGCCGCACGCCGGGACAGCAGACCGGGGAGCTGTTTTTT; cdr3_aa: CTSSRTPGQQTGELFF
clone_size: many; j_call: TRBJ2-1; d_call: TRBD2; cdr3_length: 16; v_call: TRBV30; cdr3_nt: TGTGCCTGGAGCAAAGGACTAGCGGGAGAAGTTAATGAGCAGTTCTTC; cdr3_aa: CAWSKGLAGEVNEQFF
clone_size: many; j_call: TRBJ1-1; d_call: TRBD1; cdr3_length: 16; v_call: TRBV7-8; cdr3_nt: TGTGCCAGCAGCTTATCGTTGTTGACAGGGCCCGGTCTAGCTTTCTTT; cdr3_aa: CASSLSLLTGPGLAFF
clone_size: -; j_call: TRBJ2-3; d_call: TRBD2; cdr3_length: 15; v_call: TRBV7-9; cdr3_nt: TGTGCCGGTGCGGTAGCGGGAGGGCCTTCCGATACGCAGTATTTT; cdr3_aa: CAGAVAGGPSDTQYF
clone_size: medium-sized; j_call: TRBJ2-7; d_call: -; cdr3_length: 13; v_call: TRBV4-3; cdr3_nt: TGCGCCAGCAGCCAAGAAAGGTCTGGGGAGCAGTACTTC; cdr3_aa: CASSQERSGEQYF
clone_size: -; j_call: TRBJ2-7; d_call: -; cdr3_length: 12; v_call: TRBV2; cdr3_nt: TGTGCCAGCAGTGTACAAGTCTACGAGCAGTACTTC; cdr3_aa: CASSVQVYEQYF
clone_size: -; j_call: TRBJ2-7; d_call: TRBD1; cdr3_length: 15; v_call: TRBV19; cdr3_nt: TGTGCCAGTAGCATCTTGGACAGGGGGCTCGACGAGCAGTACTTC; cdr3_aa: CASSILDRGLDEQYF
clone_size: many; j_call: TRBJ2-2; d_call: TRBD1; cdr3_length: 15; v_call: TRBV29-1; cdr3_nt: TGCAGCGCCGAACCCCGGGACAGAAACACCGGGGAGCTGTTTTTT; cdr3_aa: CSAEPRDRNTGELFF
clone_size: many; j_call: TRBJ1-5; d_call: -; cdr3_length: 12; v_call: TRBV7-9; cdr3_nt: TGTGCCAGCAGCCTGTGGGAACAGCCCCAGCATTTT; cdr3_aa: CASSLWEQPQHF
clone_size: many; j_call: TRBJ2-3; d_call: TRBD2; cdr3_length: 15; v_call: TRBV25-1; cdr3_nt: TGTGCCAGCAGTGTGTTCGCGGGAGTTACAGATACGCAGTATTTT; cdr3_aa: CASSVFAGVTDTQYF